This T cell receptor (beta chain) stems from a study of cytomegalovirus exposure and HLA in healthy donors. Trimming at V came to 3 bases and at J to 4 bases, leaving 4 bases not matched to a gene. The germline gives CDR1 GTSNPN, CDR2 SVGIG (reference sequence). CDR3 size: 14 residues. PCR was performed using 60 Vbeta and 13 Jbeta primers. The assay was immunoSEQ multiplex PCR, and TCRdb's table has in-frame clones only and misses some. The data contain 70,000 to 95,000 clones, 78% of them singletons. The rearrangement links TRBV30 to TRBJ2-3, with TRBD2 matching 10 bases. Sequenced material: PBMCs. The source of this sequence is a man in his forties in good health and CMV-seronegative. The CDR3 nucleotides read TGTGCCTGGAGGCTAGCGGGAGCATCAGATACGCAGTATTTT. It codes for CAWRLAGASDTQYF.